This TCR beta chain was obtained from a study of blood T cells in healthy people across ages. Combining a sample-barcoded 5' primer with a J-beta primer mix, a second PCR ran for about 7 to 11 cycles. Using its own MiXCR run on the 5' RACE reads, TCRdb lists one record per CDR3 protein. The data hold 2 million or so distinct CDR3 sequences, with just under 50% observed a single time. The V and J ends lost 5 bases and 13 bases respectively, with 20 bases between them. The CDR3 is 13 amino acids. CDR1 is SGHTA, CDR2 FQGNSA, per germline. The table lists this clonotype with many counts. V and J are TRBV7-2 and TRBJ2-5, with a tentative D call TRBD1 (5 bases). The receptor comes from a middle-aged woman in good health. The source material was blood. The CDR3 bases are TGTGCCAGCAGCCCGACCGCAGGGCGTCAAGGGTACTTC. Protein product: CASSPTAGRQGYF.